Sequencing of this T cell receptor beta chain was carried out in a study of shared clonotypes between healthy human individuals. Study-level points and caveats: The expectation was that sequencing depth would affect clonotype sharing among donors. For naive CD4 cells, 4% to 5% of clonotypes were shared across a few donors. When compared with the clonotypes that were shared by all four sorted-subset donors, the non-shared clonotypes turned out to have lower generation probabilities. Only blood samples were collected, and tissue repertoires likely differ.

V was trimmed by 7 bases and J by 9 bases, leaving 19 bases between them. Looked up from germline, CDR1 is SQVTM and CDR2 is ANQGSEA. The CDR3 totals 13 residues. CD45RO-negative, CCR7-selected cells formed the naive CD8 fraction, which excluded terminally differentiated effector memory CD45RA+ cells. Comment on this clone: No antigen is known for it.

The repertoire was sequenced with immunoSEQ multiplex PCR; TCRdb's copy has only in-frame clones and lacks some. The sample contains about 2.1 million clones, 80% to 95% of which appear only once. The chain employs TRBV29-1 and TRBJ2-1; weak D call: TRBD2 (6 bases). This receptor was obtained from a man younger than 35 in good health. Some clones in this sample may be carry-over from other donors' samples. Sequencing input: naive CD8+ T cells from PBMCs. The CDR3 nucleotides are TGCAGCGGAGCAGGAGGGCCGCGCGGTGAGCAGTTCTTC. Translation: CSGAGGPRGEQFF.